The rows below give T cell receptor beta chains drawn from one sample of a study of T cell responses to AZD1222 COVID-19 vaccine. Only in-frame clones appear in the TCRdb table, and some are missing; sequencing was by immunoSEQ multiplex PCR. This sample yields some 80,000 clones, of which more than 80% are seen a single time; over 5.5% belongs to the top ten. This specimen was peripheral blood, taken on day 0 of AZD1222 vaccination. Every receptor here comes from an adult in good health. CDR3s include the opening cysteine and the closing phenylalanine or tryptophan. The order of the fields is clone size, J gene, D gene, V gene, CDR3 DNA, CDR3 protein. A D gene is named only where the DNA matches it firmly. Some rows have no size entry. The others give once, few or many, or a class for an expanded clone.

few,TRBJ1-1,TRBD1,TRBV4-2,TGTGCCAGCAGCCAAGGAACAGGGGGCATTTCTGAAGCTTTCTTT,CASSQGTGGISEAFF
NA,TRBJ1-2,NA,TRBV4-1,TGCGCCAGCAGCCAAACTTCGGGACTAGATCCCTATGGCTACACCTTC,CASSQTSGLDPYGYTF
NA,TRBJ1-3,NA,TRBV9,TGTGCCAGCAGCGTTCGGGGCGGACTGGAAAACACCATATATTTT,CASSVRGGLENTIYF
NA,TRBJ1-6,NA,TRBV3-1/TRBV3-2,TGTGCCAGCAGCCAAGACTCCTGGAAGGCACCCCTCCACTTT,CASSQDSWKAPLHF
NA,TRBJ2-7,TRBD2,TRBV20-1,TGCAGTGCTAGTGGGCTAGCGGGGGTGGGATACGAGCAGTACTTC,CSASGLAGVGYEQYF
few,TRBJ2-4,NA,TRBV28,TGTGCCAGCAGTTTTAGACACTTAGCCAAAAACATTCAGTACTTC,CASSFRHLAKNIQYF
NA,TRBJ1-2,NA,TRBV30,TGTGCCTGGACTCGACAGGATGGCTATGGCTACACCTTC,CAWTRQDGYGYTF
NA,TRBJ2-3,TRBD2,TRBV2,TGTGCCAGTAGTATCCGGGGGGGAAGCACAGATACGCAGTATTTT,CASSIRGGSTDTQYF
NA,TRBJ1-4,NA,TRBV11-2,TGTGCCAGCAGCGAAATACAGGGCGTCCCCTCTGAAAAACTGTTTTTT,CASSEIQGVPSEKLFF
NA,TRBJ2-3,TRBD2,TRBV9,TGTGCCAGCAGCGCGACTAGCTGGCGGAGCACAGATACGCAGTATTTT,CASSATSWRSTDTQYF
NA,TRBJ2-1,NA,TRBV3-1/TRBV3-2,TGTGCCAGCAGCCAACGGGGACCCAATGAGCAGTTCTTC,CASSQRGPNEQFF
NA,TRBJ2-7,NA,TRBV7-2,TGTGCCAGCAGCCAACGAGCCGGGGGTAGCTCCTACGAGCAGTACTTC,CASSQRAGGSSYEQYF
NA,TRBJ1-5,NA,TRBV2,TGTGCCACCACCCGGGACAAAGACAATCAGCCCCAGCATTTT,CATTRDKDNQPQHF
NA,TRBJ1-3,NA,TRBV5-4,TGTGCCAGCAGCTTGGATACGTGGGACTCTGGAAACACCATATATTTT,CASSLDTWDSGNTIYF
NA,TRBJ1-1,TRBD1,TRBV30,TGTGCCTGGAGTCCTGACCGGGGACAGATGAACACTGAAGCTTTCTTT,CAWSPDRGQMNTEAFF
NA,TRBJ1-2,TRBD1,TRBV7-9,TGTGCCAGCAGCCGGGAAGGGACAGGGAACTATGGCTACACCTTC,CASSREGTGNYGYTF
NA,TRBJ2-7,NA,TRBV6-2/TRBV6-3,TGTGCCAGCAGTTCTCGGGGAAACATTTATTACGAGCAGTACTTC,CASSSRGNIYYEQYF
NA,TRBJ1-5,NA,TRBV6-5,TGTGCCAGCAGTACAATGAGCAATCAGCCCCAGCATTTT,CASSTMSNQPQHF
few,TRBJ2-5,NA,TRBV7-9,TGTGCCAGCAGCGCGCAAGAGACCCAGTACTTC,CASSAQETQYF
NA,TRBJ2-1,TRBD2,TRBV12-3/TRBV12-4,TGTGCCAGCAGTTTACGGGGGGACAATGAGCAGTTCTTC,CASSLRGDNEQFF